The clone carrying this T cell receptor beta chain was detected a few times. The antigen is unknown. This sample is drawn from a study of post-analysis software for immune sequencing data. Study-wide points: Five TRBV segments, TRBV5-6, TRBV5-1 and TRBV20-1 among them, were found more frequent in patients than controls.

From germline, CDR1 is SGHRS and CDR2 YFSETQ. CDR3 size: 14 residues. V shed 7 bases and J 1 base; nucleotides not matched to a gene: 5. Unique molecular identifiers were built into the TCR beta cDNA libraries. The authors obtained some 500,000 cDNA molecules from roughly 1.1 to 9.2 million T cells. MiXCR, applied by TCRdb to the PCR reads, yields one record per CDR3 protein. The table records fewer than 700,000 distinct CDR3 sequences, 44% of them present only once. The clonotype originates from a girl under 18 with multiple sclerosis. V gene TRBV5-1 combines with J gene TRBJ2-5; 9 bases align to TRBD2. The specimen was blood. The CDR3 region has the DNA TGCGCCAGCCATTTTAGCGGGGGCCAAGAGACCCAGTACTTC. Protein sequence: CASHFSGGQETQYF.